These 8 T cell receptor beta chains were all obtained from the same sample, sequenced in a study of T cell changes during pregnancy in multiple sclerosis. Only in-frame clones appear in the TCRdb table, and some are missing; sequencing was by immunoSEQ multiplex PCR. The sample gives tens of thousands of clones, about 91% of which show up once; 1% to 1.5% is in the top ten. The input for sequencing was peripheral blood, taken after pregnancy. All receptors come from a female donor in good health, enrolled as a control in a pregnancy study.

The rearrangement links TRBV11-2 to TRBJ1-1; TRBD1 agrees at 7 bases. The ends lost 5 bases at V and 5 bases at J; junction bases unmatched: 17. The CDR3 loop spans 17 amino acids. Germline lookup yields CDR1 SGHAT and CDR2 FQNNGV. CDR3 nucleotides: TGTGCCAGCAGCCGCTCATTTACCCCAGGGGGTGGGACTGAAGCTTTCTTT. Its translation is CASSRSFTPGGGTEAFF.

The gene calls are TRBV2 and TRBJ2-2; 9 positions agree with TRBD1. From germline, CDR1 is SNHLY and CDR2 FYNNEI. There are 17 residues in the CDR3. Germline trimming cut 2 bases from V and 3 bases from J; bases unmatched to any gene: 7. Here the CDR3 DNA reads TGTGCCAGCAGTGAAACCCTACAGGGGGCGGACACCGGGGAGCTGTTTTTT. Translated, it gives CASSETLQGADTGELFF.

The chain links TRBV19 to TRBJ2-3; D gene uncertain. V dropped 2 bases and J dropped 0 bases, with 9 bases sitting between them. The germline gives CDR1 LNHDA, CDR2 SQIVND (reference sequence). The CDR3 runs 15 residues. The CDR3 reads CASSISISSTDTQYF. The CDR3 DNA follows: TGTGCCAGTAGTATATCTATCTCTAGCACAGATACGCAGTATTTT.

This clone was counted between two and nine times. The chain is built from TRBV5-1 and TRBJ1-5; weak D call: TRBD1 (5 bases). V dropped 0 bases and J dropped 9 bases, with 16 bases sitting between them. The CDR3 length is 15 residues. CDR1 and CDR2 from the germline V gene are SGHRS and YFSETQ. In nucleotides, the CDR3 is TGCGCCAGCAGCTTGGAATCAGGGAGGCGTTCGCCCCAGCATTTT. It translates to CASSLESGRRSPQHF.

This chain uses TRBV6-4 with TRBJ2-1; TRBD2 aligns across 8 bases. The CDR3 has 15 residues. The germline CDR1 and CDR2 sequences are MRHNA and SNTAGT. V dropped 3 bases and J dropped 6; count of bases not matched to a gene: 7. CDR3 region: CASSDSSGRGNEQFF. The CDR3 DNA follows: TGTGCCAGCAGTGATTCAAGCGGGAGAGGCAATGAGCAGTTCTTC.

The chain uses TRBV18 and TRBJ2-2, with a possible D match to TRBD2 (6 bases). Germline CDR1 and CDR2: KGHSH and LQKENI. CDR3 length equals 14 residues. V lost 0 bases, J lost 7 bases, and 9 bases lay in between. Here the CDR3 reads CASSPPPRGGELFF. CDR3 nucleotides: TGTGCCAGCTCACCACCCCCGCGGGGCGGGGAGCTGTTTTTT.

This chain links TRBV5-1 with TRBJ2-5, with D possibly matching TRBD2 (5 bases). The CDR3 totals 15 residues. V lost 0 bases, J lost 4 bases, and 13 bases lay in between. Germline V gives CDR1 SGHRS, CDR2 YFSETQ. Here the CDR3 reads CASSLEGQRTETQYF. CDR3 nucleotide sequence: TGCGCCAGCAGCTTGGAAGGGCAGCGGACAGAGACCCAGTACTTC.

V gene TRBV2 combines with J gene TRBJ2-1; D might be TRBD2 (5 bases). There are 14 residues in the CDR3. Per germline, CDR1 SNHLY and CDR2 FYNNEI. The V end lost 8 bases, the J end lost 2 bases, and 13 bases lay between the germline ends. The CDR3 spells CASGDRRTYNEQFF. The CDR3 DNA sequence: TGTGCCAGCGGAGACCGGAGGACCTACAATGAGCAGTTCTTC.